This T cell receptor beta chain was recorded in a study of control samples from healthy donors and cancer patients (dated by TCRdb to 2020 to 2021). Notes on this clone: No cognate antigen has been identified for it. Base qualities are not provided; no much larger clone lies one nucleotide away.

The library was obtained by the immunoSEQ multiplex PCR assay. TCRdb carries this immuneACCESS record with in-frame sequences only. Its versions omit some clonotypes, under half of them owing to an unresolved V gene in the studies checked, with the rest unexplained. This sample holds 170,000 or so clones; roughly 92% were observed only once. The ten largest clones represent about 1.4% of the sample. The germline V gene sets CDR1 to MRHNA and CDR2 to SNTAGT. The V and J ends are trimmed by 2 bases and 1 base, leaving 12 bases between them. The CDR3 contains 16 residues, cysteine and phenylalanine counted. Only CDR3 DNA is held: 48 bases, read in frame from base 1.

The chain is encoded by TRBV6-4 joined to TRBJ1-5, and possibly TRBD1, on 5 matching bases. The sequencing input was blood. The receptor's source is a man aged 25-45 years in good health. The nucleotides read TGTGCCAGCAGTGACCCCCGGGGGGTCAGCAATCAGCCCCAGCATTTT. It translates as CASSDPRGVSNQPQHF.